These 31 T cell receptor beta chains share one sample of origin, sequenced in a study of cytomegalovirus exposure and HLA in healthy donors. Use of 60 Vbeta and 13 Jbeta primers characterized the PCR. Using immunoSEQ multiplex PCR, the repertoire was profiled, and TCRdb retains in-frame clones only, with some absent. The sample gives about 190,000 clones, approximately 88% of which show up once; around 0.26% is in the top ten. The sample taken for sequencing was PBMCs. These TCRs come from a boy under 18 in good health and CMV-seronegative.

The genes are TRBV27 and TRBJ2-3; the D is unclear. Germline loops: CDR1 MNHEY, CDR2 SMNVEV (reference sequence). The V end was cut by 7 bases, the J end by 6 bases, with 14 bases between. CDR3 length equals 13 residues. The chain's CDR3 is CASKLPLMDTQYF. The DNA for the CDR3 is TGTGCCAGCAAGCTCCCATTGATGGATACGCAGTATTTT.

This clone was counted a single time. The junction departs from germline at one end; a sequencing error may be responsible. This sequence joins TRBV7-7 and TRBJ1-3, with TRBD1 identical over 7 bases. The CDR3 totals 16 residues. The germline V gene has CDR1 SSHAT and CDR2 FNYEAQ (reference sequence). The CDR3 DNA is TGTGCTAGCAGCTTGGGACAGTCGATCTCTGGAAACACCATATATTTT. Translation: CASSLGQSISGNTIYF.

J is TRBJ1-1 and V is TRBV19; 8 bases agree with TRBD1. CDR3 length: 12 residues. From germline, CDR1 is LNHDA and CDR2 SQIVND (reference sequence). With 6 bases clipped from V and 6 bases from J, the junction kept 3 bases outside the gene matches. CDR3 nucleotide sequence: TGTGCCAGTAGACAACAGGGGGCTGAAGCTTTCTTT. It specifies CASRQQGAEAFF.

This chain connects TRBV27 to TRBJ2-1; 12 nucleotides agree with TRBD1. The length of the CDR3 is 18 residues. The V gene's germline CDR1 is MNHEY and CDR2 SMNVEV (reference sequence). With V trimmed by 6 bases and J by 6 bases, 15 bases remained unmatched. CDR3 amino acids: CASSSHLYRDRGLNEQFF. The CDR3 bases are TGTGCCAGCAGCTCACACCTTTACCGGGACAGGGGGCTCAATGAGCAGTTCTTC.

This rearrangement joins TRBV29-1 to TRBJ1-1, with a weak D call TRBD1 (5 bases). The germline CDR1 and CDR2 sequences are SQVTM and ANQGSEA. The CDR3 totals 12 residues. V dropped 4 bases and J dropped 4 bases, with 10 bases sitting between them. The CDR3 region has the DNA TGCAGCGTTGTACCCGGGGGCACTGAAGCTTTCTTT. Translating gives CSVVPGGTEAFF.

This chain uses TRBV2 with TRBJ1-5, with TRBD1 as a possible D gene (5 bases). V was cut by 3 bases and J by 11 bases, with 14 bases left in between. The germline gives CDR1 SNHLY, CDR2 FYNNEI. This CDR3 spans 13 amino acids. The CDR3 sequence is CASSEEGFGTQHF. The CDR3, as DNA: TGTGCCAGCAGTGAGGAGGGGTTTGGGACCCAGCATTTT.

This sequence joins TRBV10-2 and TRBJ2-7; 10 bases agree with TRBD2. CDR3 size: 18 residues. V trimming: 6 bases; J trimming: 2 bases; junction bases outside the gene matches: 16. CDR1 and CDR2 (germline): WSHSY, SAAADI. The CDR3 protein is CASRPGTSDPGGTYEQYF. Written as DNA, the CDR3 is TGCGCCAGCAGACCCGGGACTAGCGACCCGGGGGGGACCTACGAGCAGTACTTC.

This rearrangement joins TRBV7-2 to TRBJ2-7; D perhaps matches TRBD2 (5 bases). Trimming removed 8 bases from V and 6 bases from J, with 11 bases in between. The CDR3 is 11 amino acids. Germline assignment: CDR1 SGHTA and CDR2 FQGNSA. As DNA, the CDR3 is TGTGCCAGCCGGGGTTGGGGCGAGCAGTACTTC. It codes for CASRGWGEQYF.

The chain joins TRBV13 to TRBJ1-2, with 11 bases fitting TRBD1. The length of the CDR3 is 15 residues. Germline assignment: CDR1 PRHDT and CDR2 FYEKMQ (reference sequence). J lost 8 bases, V lost 1 base, and 6 bases had no gene match. The CDR3, as DNA: TGTGCCAGCAGCTTAGCCAGGACAGGGGGCTTAGGCTACACCTTC. Translated, it gives CASSLARTGGLGYTF.

This clone turned up a few times. The rearrangement links TRBV6-5 to TRBJ1-4; D is undetermined. Germline V CDR1 and CDR2: MNHEY, SVGAGI. V lost 5 bases, J lost 8 bases, and 12 bases lay in between. The CDR3 covers 13 residues. The CDR3 sequence is CASSLEGGEKLFF. Here the CDR3 DNA reads TGTGCCAGCAGTCTCGAGGGCGGAGAAAAACTGTTTTTT.

V is TRBV7-2 and J is TRBJ2-4, with 10 bases that match TRBD2. Trimming removed 2 bases from V and 1 base from J; junction bases left unmatched: 11. The CDR3 totals 19 residues. CDR1 and CDR2 from the germline V gene are SGHTA and FQGNSA. CDR3 in amino acids: CASSLPSGSSVFAKNIQYF. The CDR3 DNA is TGTGCCAGCAGCTTACCTAGCGGGAGTAGTGTATTTGCCAAAAACATTCAGTACTTC.

The chain employs TRBV7-9 and TRBJ2-7; the match to TRBD1 covers 7 bases. Germline CDR1 is SEHNR and CDR2 is FQNEAQ (reference sequence). This CDR3 spans 15 amino acids. The junction had 10 bases not matched to a gene; V was cut back by 5 bases and J by 3 bases. CDR3 loop: CASSAQGTLRYEQYF. In DNA, the CDR3 is TGTGCCAGCAGCGCACAGGGGACACTCCGCTACGAGCAGTACTTC.

There are a few counts of this clone. The chain links TRBV10-3 to TRBJ2-1, with TRBD1 matching over 12 bases. J was trimmed by 7 bases and V by 8 bases; bases with no gene match: 3. This CDR3 has 13 residues. From germline, CDR1 is ENHRY and CDR2 SYGVKD. The CDR3 region has the DNA TGTGCCATCCAGGGACAGGGGGCGAATGAGCAGTTCTTC. Protein product: CAIQGQGANEQFF.

The chain has TRBV19 and TRBJ2-7, with TRBD1 as a possible D gene (6 bases). This CDR3 is 16 amino acids long. The germline V gene encodes CDR1 LNHDA and CDR2 SQIVND (reference sequence). The ends were cut back, 5 bases at V and 2 bases at J, with 19 bases in the middle. This CDR3 reads CASSAESGTYAYEQYF. The CDR3 nucleotides are TGTGCCAGTAGTGCGGAGTCCGGGACATATGCCTACGAGCAGTACTTC. Looking up the rest from reference TRBV19 and TRBJ2-7 gives the full variable domain: DGGITQSPKYLFRKEGQNVTLSCEQNLNHDAMYWYRQDPGQGLRLIYYSQIVNDFQKGDIAEGYSVSREKKESFPLTVTSAQKNPTAFYLCASSAESGTYAYEQYFGPGTRLTVT.

The chain has TRBV2 and TRBJ1-1, with a tentative D call TRBD1 (5 bases). The germline CDR1 and CDR2 sequences are SNHLY and FYNNEI. This CDR3 is built from 12 residues. V lost 6 bases and J lost 7, with 12 bases in between. In DNA form, the CDR3 reads TGTGCCAGCAGAGAATTAACAGGTGAAGCTTTCTTT. Residues: CASRELTGEAFF.

The rearrangement uses TRBV28 and TRBJ1-5; possible D gene TRBD1, 6 bases. Germline CDR1 is MDHEN and CDR2 is SYDVKM. The V end was cut by 2 bases, the J end by 4 bases, with 6 bases between. This CDR3 region has 13 residues. The chain's CDR3 is CASSLTGNQPQHF. In nucleotides, the CDR3 is TGTGCCAGCAGTTTAACAGGGAATCAGCCCCAGCATTTT.

The chain recombines TRBV30 with TRBJ1-2; D is perhaps TRBD1 (6 bases). V was cut by 3 bases and J by 4 bases, with 15 bases left in between. CDR3 length: 14 residues. Per the germline V gene, CDR1 is GTSNPN and CDR2 is SVGIG (reference sequence). The CDR3 region has the DNA TGTGCCTGGAGGGAACAGGGCTTCCCCTATGGCTACACCTTC. Translated: CAWREQGFPYGYTF.

The chain has TRBV2 and TRBJ2-7; D not certain. The germline V gene encodes CDR1 SNHLY and CDR2 FYNNEI. CDR3 length: 11 residues. Trimming removed 8 bases from V and 0 bases from J, with 5 bases in between. CDR3 in DNA: TGTGCCAGCGAGTCCTCCTACGAGCAGTACTTC. Its translation is CASESSYEQYF.

V is TRBV9 and J is TRBJ2-2; 7 bases align to TRBD1. Per the germline V gene, CDR1 is SGDLS and CDR2 is YYNGEE. Unmatched junction bases numbered 14, after V lost 2 bases and J lost 7 bases. This CDR3 contains 17 residues. CDR3 protein: CASSVREGQVLSGELFF. CDR3 DNA: TGTGCCAGCAGCGTGAGGGAAGGACAGGTTCTTAGCGGGGAGCTGTTTTTT.

This clone has only one observation. Germline is not matched at one junction end, which may reflect a read error. The DNA for the CDR3 is TGTGCCAGCAGCTTCCTGACTAATTCACCCCCCCACTTT. It codes for CASSFLTNSPPHF. V and J are TRBV5-6 and TRBJ1-6; no definite D call. The CDR3 is made up of 13 amino acids. Germline V gene lookup returns CDR1 SGHDT and CDR2 YYEEEE.

This rearrangement joins TRBV7-3 to TRBJ2-3; possibly TRBD1 for D (6 bases). The CDR3 has 14 amino acids. Germline V lookup: CDR1 SGHTA, CDR2 FQGTGA. Trimming removed 5 bases from V and 2 bases from J, with 11 bases in between. The chain's CDR3 is CASSTGTFTDTQYF. CDR3 nucleotides: TGTGCCAGCAGCACCGGGACATTCACAGATACGCAGTATTTT.

The rearrangement joins TRBV5-6 to TRBJ1-2; D might be TRBD1 (5 bases). Between the trimmed V and J ends, which lost 2 bases and 6 bases, there was a span of 20 bases. Germline-derived CDR1 and CDR2 are SGHDT and YYEEEE. The length of the CDR3 is 16 residues. In DNA form, the CDR3 reads TGTGCCAGCAGCTTACAGCTTTCGGGGGGTCGGGATGGCTACACCTTC. This codes for CASSLQLSGGRDGYTF. Combining the CDR3 with reference TRBV5-6 and TRBJ1-2 gives the whole variable domain DAGVTQSPTHLIKTRGQQVTLRCSPKSGHDTVSWYQQALGQGPQFIFQYYEEEERQRGNFPDRFSGHQFPNYSSELNVNALLLGDSALYLCASSLQLSGGRDGYTFGSGTRLTVV.

The chain uses TRBV13 and TRBJ2-1; 7 nucleotides line up with TRBD2. The germline CDR1 and CDR2 sequences are PRHDT and FYEKMQ (reference sequence). The CDR3 runs 15 residues. Trimming removed 4 bases from V and 6 bases from J; junction bases left unmatched: 9. CDR3 nucleotides: TGTGCCAGCAGCTCCCAGCCTAGCGGAAGCAATGAGCAGTTCTTC. As protein: CASSSQPSGSNEQFF.

The chain joins TRBV5-1 to TRBJ2-1, with no clear D. The germline CDR1 and CDR2 sequences are SGHRS and YFSETQ. V was shortened by 0 bases and J by 6 bases, with 13 bases between the two germline ends. This CDR3 spans 15 amino acids. As DNA, the CDR3 is TGCGCCAGCAGCTTGGCAACCCAAGCCCCCAATGAGCAGTTCTTC. Translation: CASSLATQAPNEQFF.

The chain couples TRBV5-6 to TRBJ2-3, with a possible D match to TRBD2 (6 bases). Germline V lookup: CDR1 SGHDT, CDR2 YYEEEE. Deletions cut 3 bases from V and 6 bases from J, with 20 bases between. CDR3 length: 16 residues. The CDR3 DNA sequence: TGTGCCAGCAGCTACTGGCTAGCGAATTCGAGGGATACGCAGTATTTT. Protein sequence: CASSYWLANSRDTQYF.

This clone occurred a few times. The V and J genes are TRBV6-6 and TRBJ1-3; D is unresolved. CDR1 and CDR2 (germline): MNHNY, SVGAGI (reference sequence). V lost 5 bases and J lost 11, with 13 bases in between. CDR3 length: 12 amino acids. CDR3 in amino acids: CASSAQVHAIYF. The CDR3 DNA sequence: TGTGCCAGCAGTGCGCAGGTGCATGCCATATATTTT.

The V and J genes are TRBV6-5 and TRBJ1-6; 7 bases fit TRBD1. The ends lost 5 bases at V and 11 bases at J; junction bases unmatched: 9. From germline, CDR1 is MNHEY and CDR2 SVGAGI. The CDR3 loop spans 14 amino acids. CDR3 region: CASSAWDSMTPLHF. In DNA form, the CDR3 reads TGTGCCAGCAGTGCGTGGGACAGTATGACACCCCTCCACTTT.

The rearrangement links TRBV7-9 to TRBJ2-7, with 11 bases lining up with TRBD1. V was clipped by 5 bases and J by 8 bases; unmatched bases: 2. Germline CDR1 and CDR2: SEHNR and FQNEAQ (reference sequence). CDR3 size: 12 residues. CDR3 coding DNA: TGTGCCAGCAGCGGGGACAGGGGGAAGCAGTACTTC. This encodes CASSGDRGKQYF.

This sequence joins TRBV9 and TRBJ2-1; a weak D match, TRBD2 (5 bases). There are 14 residues in the CDR3. Germline lookup yields CDR1 SGDLS and CDR2 YYNGEE. With 4 bases removed from V and 4 bases from J, the gap between germline ends came to 12 bases. CDR3 residues: CASSFNLAYNEQFF. The CDR3 DNA reads as TGTGCCAGCAGCTTCAACCTAGCTTACAATGAGCAGTTCTTC. The full variable domain, with the rest looked up from reference TRBV9 and TRBJ2-1, is DSGVTQTPKHLITATGQRVTLRCSPRSGDLSVYWYQQSLDQGLQFLIQYYNGEERAKGNILERFSAQQFPDLHSELNLSSLELGDSALYFCASSFNLAYNEQFFGPGTRLTVL.

This chain links TRBV5-4 with TRBJ2-3, with 9 bases lining up with TRBD1. The CDR3 runs to 16 residues. The V and J ends lost 4 bases and 2 bases, in that order; junction bases with no gene match: 8. Germline V gene sequence: CDR1 SGHNT, CDR2 YYREEE (reference sequence). The CDR3 loop reads CASSIYRGRDTDTQYF. As DNA, the CDR3 is TGTGCCAGCAGCATCTACAGGGGGCGAGACACAGATACGCAGTATTTT.

The CDR3 reads CASSRSGAYEQYF. The CDR3 DNA reads as TGTGCCAGCAGTAGGTCAGGGGCCTACGAGCAGTACTTC. The chain has TRBV28 and TRBJ2-7, with D possibly TRBD1 on 6 matching bases. Trimming took 5 bases from V and 2 from J, leaving 10 bases between them. Germline-derived CDR1 and CDR2 are MDHEN and SYDVKM. CDR3 size: 13 residues.